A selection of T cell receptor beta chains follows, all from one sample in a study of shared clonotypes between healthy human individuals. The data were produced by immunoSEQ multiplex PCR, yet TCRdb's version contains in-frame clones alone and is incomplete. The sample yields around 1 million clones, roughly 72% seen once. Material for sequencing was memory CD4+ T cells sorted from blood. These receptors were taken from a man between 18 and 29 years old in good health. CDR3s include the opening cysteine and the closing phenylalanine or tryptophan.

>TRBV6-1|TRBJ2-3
CASKAGGPDTQYF
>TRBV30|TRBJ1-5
CAWSPRDSGGSRNQPQHF
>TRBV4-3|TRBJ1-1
CASSPGQGGYTEAFF
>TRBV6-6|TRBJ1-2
CASSYADRVHNYGYTF
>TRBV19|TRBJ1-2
CASSTPGQNYGYTF
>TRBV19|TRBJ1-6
CASSDYNSPLHF
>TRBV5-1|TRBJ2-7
CASGQGIYEQYF
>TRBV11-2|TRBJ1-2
CASSLSVASPYGYTF
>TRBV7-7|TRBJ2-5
CASSGRVPSRSETQYF
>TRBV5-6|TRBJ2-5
CASSLVGKQAGLETQYF
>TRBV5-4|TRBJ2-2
CASSPERRTGGTGELFF
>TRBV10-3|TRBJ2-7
CAISEPEVTYEQYF
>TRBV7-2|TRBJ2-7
CASSSQGASEQYF
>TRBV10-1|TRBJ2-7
CASSESMGGEQYF
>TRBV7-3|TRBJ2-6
CASSLRRISGANVLTF
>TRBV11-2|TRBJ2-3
CGTSGGLKDTQYF
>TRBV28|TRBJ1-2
CASSSSYGYTF
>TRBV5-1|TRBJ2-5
CASSFGGVETQYF
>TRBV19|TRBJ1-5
CASSSGKGSNQPQHF
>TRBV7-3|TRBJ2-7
CASSLSGGNDEQYF
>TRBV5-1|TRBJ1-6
CASSPAGTATNSPLHF
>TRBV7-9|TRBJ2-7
CASSLASWGLGYYEQYF
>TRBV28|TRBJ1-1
CASSLRPTNEAFF
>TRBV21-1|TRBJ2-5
CASSKPRGQERERGETQYF
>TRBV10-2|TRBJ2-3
CASGLGLAGADTQYF
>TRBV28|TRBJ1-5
CASSFLGADQPQHF
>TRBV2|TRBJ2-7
CASTVASPYEQYF
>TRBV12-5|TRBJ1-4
CASGFNKQGNEKLFF
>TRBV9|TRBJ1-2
CASSSGQGYGYTF
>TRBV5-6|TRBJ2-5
CASSVGTEETQYF
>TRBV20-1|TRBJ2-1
CSARKDEQFF
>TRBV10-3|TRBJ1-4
CASQGLGEKLFF
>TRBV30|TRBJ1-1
CAGGRQNTEAFF
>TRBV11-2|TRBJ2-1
CASSRTNYNEQFF
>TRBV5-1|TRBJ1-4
CASSRTGRYETGENEKLFF
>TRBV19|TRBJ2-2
CASSSGSNTGELFF
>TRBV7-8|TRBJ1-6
CASSPPGQGSSPLHF
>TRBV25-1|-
CASSGVGTGASYEQYF
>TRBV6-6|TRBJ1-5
CASSSGISNQPQHF
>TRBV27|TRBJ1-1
CASSLYGPSSAAFF
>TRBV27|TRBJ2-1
CASSPPVVAGGQYEQFF
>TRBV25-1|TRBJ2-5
CASSGASGGASETQYF
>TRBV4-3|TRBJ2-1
CASSRFDGGVNEQFF
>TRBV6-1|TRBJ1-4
CASRMNEKLFF
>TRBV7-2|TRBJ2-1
CASSLRGQGGNEQFF